A single T cell receptor (beta chain) is shown here with its context. This specimen includes other DNA sequences encoding the same CDR3. Donors in Cohort 3 who had recovered were those with two negative PCRs, healthcare professional clearance, or resolution of their symptoms. The table came from immunoSEQ multiplex PCR; TCRdb's copy has only in-frame clones and leaves some out. The repertoire consists of roughly 280,000 clones, with around 90% occurring once and the leading ten covering 2.5% to 3.5%. Germline V gives CDR1 SGHAT, CDR2 FQNNGV. The CDR3 extends over 13 amino acids. Germline trimming cut 0 bases from V and 5 bases from J; bases unmatched to any gene: 0. The sample originates from a study of blood T cell repertoires in COVID-19.

The receptor was derived from a woman aged 45-65 years who had recovered from COVID-19. The V call is TRBV11-2, the J call TRBJ1-2; 7 bases align to TRBD1. What was sequenced was PBMCs or T cells enriched from blood (not recorded which). CDR3 sequence (DNA): TGTGCCAGCAGCTTAGACAGGGGGTATGGCTACACCTTC. Translation gives CASSLDRGYGYTF.